Sequencing of this TCR beta chain was carried out in a study of OX40 agonist ivuxolimab in advanced cancers. A remark on this clone: Its antigen remains unknown.

Here immunoSEQ multiplex PCR was the method, and the copy in TCRdb shows in-frame clones only, minus some. The sample holds 90,000 to 100,000 clones, around 90% seen once. Findings of the study overall: The antigen specificity of the peripheral T cells (those that were expanded) was not determined. Relatively little clonal expansion, among the lowest observed, appeared in partial responders at 0.1-3.0 mg/kg. There was clonal expansion of CD4+ and CD8+ blood T cells by week 6 at 0.1 to 3.0 mg/kg.

Trimming cost V 2 bases and J 5 bases, with 5 bases left between them. The CDR3 sequence is 11 residues long. Germline loops: CDR1 SGHRS, CDR2 YFSETQ. This chain connects TRBV5-1 to TRBJ2-7; D is ambiguous. The origin of this receptor is an adult with an advanced solid tumor such as melanoma, head and neck, liver or kidney cancer. The sequencing here drew on CD4+ or CD8+ T cells sorted from blood, taken in a trial of the OX40 agonist ivuxolimab. CDR3 loop: CASSFDNEQYF. The CDR3 region has the DNA TGCGCCAGCAGCTTCGATAACGAGCAGTACTTC.